These T cell receptor beta chains were read from a single sample in a study of siplizumab effects on memory and regulatory T cells. Here immunoSEQ multiplex PCR was the method, and the copy in TCRdb shows in-frame clones only, minus some. There are 99,000 or so clones in the sample; about 93% occur only once, and 0.32% lies in the top ten. Material for sequencing was CD4+ T cells sorted from blood. Source of these receptors: a human donor in good health. Both conserved end residues are part of each CDR3. The order of the fields is V gene, clone size, D gene, J gene, CDR3 DNA, CDR3 protein. D genes are given only for firm matches. A row's size may be missing; if present it is once, few, many or a size class.

>TRBV4-1|.|TRBD1|TRBJ1-2
TGCGCCAGCAGCTACCAAGACAGGGACGGCGGCTACACCTTC
CASSYQDRDGGYTF
>TRBV9|few|TRBD1|TRBJ2-1
TGTGCCAGCAGCGTGGGGACAGGAGGCAATGAGCAGTTCTTC
CASSVGTGGNEQFF
>TRBV27|.|TRBD1|TRBJ2-1
TGTGCCAGCAGACAGGGGATCGGTGAGCAGTTCTTC
CASRQGIGEQFF
>TRBV5-1|.|.|TRBJ2-1
TGCGCCAGCAGCTTGGTGGGGGGCTACAATGAGCAGTTCTTC
CASSLVGGYNEQFF
>TRBV7-3|.|.|TRBJ2-5
TGTGCCAGCAGCCCCGGGCTACTCGAGACCCAGTACTTC
CASSPGLLETQYF
>TRBV30|.|TRBD1|TRBJ2-5
TGTGCCTGGAGTGGGACCGGGACAGGGGAATGGGAGACCCAGTACTTC
CAWSGTGTGEWETQYF
>TRBV12-5|.|.|TRBJ2-6
TGTGCTAGTGGTTTGGTTTATGCAGGACAAAGTCGGGCCAACGTCCTGACTTTC
CASGLVYAGQSRANVLTF
>TRBV5-3|.|.|TRBJ1-5
TGTGCCAGAAGCCCCGAACAACGACTGAAAGGGGACCATAGCAATCAGCCCCAGCATTTT
CARSPEQRLKGDHSNQPQHF
>TRBV19|.|TRBD1|TRBJ1-5
TGTGCCAGTAAACCGGGACAGGGGAGCAATCAGCCCCAGCATTTT
CASKPGQGSNQPQHF
>TRBV15|.|.|TRBJ2-1
TGTGCCACCAGCAGAGAAGAGCGAGTGGGAAGCCAGTTCTTC
CATSREERVGSQFF
>TRBV11-3|.|TRBD1|TRBJ2-1
TGTGCCAGCAGCTTGACAGGGGGAGGGATTCCCTACAATGAGCAGTTCTTC
CASSLTGGGIPYNEQFF
>TRBV7-3|.|.|TRBJ2-2
TGTGCCAGCAGCCCCACCGGGACCAAAACTGGGGAGCTGTTTTTT
CASSPTGTKTGELFF
>TRBV12-2|.|.|TRBJ1-6
TGTGCAAGTCGCTCATCGGACAGGGAGGATAATTCACCCCTCCACTTT
CASRSSDREDNSPLHF
>TRBV6-6|once|.|TRBJ2-1
TGTGCCAGCAGCCAAACGCGGTCCTACAATGAGCAGTTCTTC
CASSQTRSYNEQFF
>TRBV30|.|TRBD1|TRBJ1-2
TGTGCCTGGATTTGGACAGGGGGCGGCTACACCTTC
CAWIWTGGGYTF
>TRBV4-2|.|.|TRBJ1-2
TGTGCCAGCAGCCAACCAGGGTATTGGGGCTACACCTTC
CASSQPGYWGYTF
>TRBV19|.|.|TRBJ2-2
TGTGCCAGTAGTATTGAAGGAACAGGCAAGGGGGAGCTGTTTTTT
CASSIEGTGKGELFF